The next 13 T cell receptor beta chains were all read from a single sample in a study of cytomegalovirus exposure and HLA in healthy donors. Primers included in the PCR were 60 Vbeta and 13 Jbeta primers. Using immunoSEQ multiplex PCR, the repertoire was profiled, and TCRdb retains in-frame clones only, with some absent. Among some 180,000 clones listed, 70% to 90% were seen once. The material sequenced was PBMCs. These receptors all come from a man aged 25 to 40 in good health and CMV-seropositive.

The chain carries TRBV10-2 and TRBJ2-1; TRBD1 aligns across 7 bases. With 8 bases clipped from V and 8 bases from J, the junction kept 12 bases outside the gene matches. Germline CDR1 and CDR2: WSHSY and SAAADI. This CDR3 contains 14 residues. The CDR3 bases are TGCGCCAGCTCGGTGATACAGGGGAGACATGAGCAGTTCTTC. It translates to CASSVIQGRHEQFF.

DNA for the CDR3: TGTGCCAGCAGCCCATGGGGGGACCGAGCCTACGAGCAGTACGTC. Its protein product is CASSPWGDRAYEQYV. The V call is TRBV21-1, the J call TRBJ2-7; TRBD2, the table's D call, was not compared with the DNA. TRBV21-1 is tagged as a pseudogene. The CDR3 runs 15 residues.

The genes are TRBV27 and TRBJ1-5; D is uncertain. CDR1 is MNHEY and CDR2 is SMNVEV in the germline V gene (reference sequence). Deletions cut 2 bases from V and 0 bases from J, with 11 bases between. The CDR3 is 16 residues long. CDR3 sequence: CASSLAGGYSNQPQHF. CDR3 bases: TGTGCCAGCAGTTTAGCGGGTGGATATAGCAATCAGCCCCAGCATTTT.

A word on this clone: Other nucleotide sequences from this sample produce the same CDR3. V and J are TRBV18 and TRBJ1-2; maybe TRBD1 (5 bases). V gave up 6 bases and J gave up 5 bases, with 19 bases separating them. This CDR3 comprises 15 residues. Germline CDR1 KGHSH, CDR2 LQKENI. CDR3 region: CASSPPGGGEYGYTF. CDR3 nucleotides: TGTGCCAGCTCGCCCCCGGGAGGAGGGGAATATGGCTACACCTTC.

CDR3 nucleotides: TGTGCCAGCAGCAAAGGAGGGAACTATGGCTACACCTTC. Protein sequence: CASSKGGNYGYTF. V is TRBV6-6 and J is TRBJ1-2; D is uncertain. Trimming took 6 bases from V and 2 from J, leaving 10 bases between them. The germline V gene encodes CDR1 MNHNY and CDR2 SVGAGI (reference sequence). The CDR3 totals 13 residues.

The chain has TRBV18 and TRBJ1-1; TRBD1 agrees at 7 bases. Per germline, CDR1 KGHSH and CDR2 LQKENI. CDR3 length: 15 amino acids. Trimming took 3 bases from V and 0 from J; bases not matched to a gene: 4. CDR3 protein: CASSPSTGMNTEAFF. In DNA form, the CDR3 reads TGTGCCAGCTCACCCTCGACAGGGATGAACACTGAAGCTTTCTTT.

There are a few counts of this clone. The chain has TRBV4-1 and TRBJ2-7; 7 bases are shared with TRBD2. Trimming at V came to 0 bases and at J to 3 bases, leaving 5 bases not matched to a gene. The CDR3 length is 15 residues. Germline loops: CDR1 MGHRA, CDR2 YSYEKL. In DNA, the CDR3 is TGCGCCAGCAGCCAAGACCCGGGGAGGGGCTACGAGCAGTACTTC. Residues: CASSQDPGRGYEQYF.

Comments on this clone: One end of the junction is discordant with germline, which a read error may explain. This sequence joins TRBV7-9 and TRBJ1-2; D is undetermined. CDR1 is SEHNR, CDR2 FQNEAQ, per germline (reference sequence). The CDR3 covers 14 residues. The DNA for the CDR3 is TGTGCCAGCAGCTTAGGGCCGGGGAACTCTGGCTACACCTTC. It yields the protein CASSLGPGNSGYTF.

CDR3 DNA: TGCGCCAGCAGTCAATCCATACTAGCGGGAGGGCCTACAGATACGCAGTATTTT. This encodes CASSQSILAGGPTDTQYF. The genes are TRBV23-1 and TRBJ2-3, with TRBD2 matching over 13 bases. TRBV23-1 has ORF status, its function being uncertain. CDR3 length: 18 amino acids. With V trimmed by 0 bases and J by 3 bases, 6 bases remained unmatched.

This clone was recorded only once. Other DNA variants within this sample encode the same CDR3. CDR3: CASSLVSGNTGELFF. The DNA for the CDR3 is TGTGCCAGCAGCTTAGTCTCGGGTAACACCGGGGAGCTGTTTTTT. The chain is built from TRBV7-2 and TRBJ2-2, with unresolved D. The CDR3 is 15 amino acids. Trimming removed 1 base from V and 2 bases from J, with 8 bases in between. Germline CDR1 and CDR2: SGHTA and FQGNSA.

This sequence joins TRBV5-1 and TRBJ2-5, with a weak D call TRBD2 (5 bases). The CDR3 length is 16 residues. Trimming took off 0 bases at V and 5 bases at J, with 17 bases between the two ends. Germline V CDR1 and CDR2: SGHRS, YFSETQ. The CDR3 is CASSLGGGLVLETQYF. In DNA form, the CDR3 reads TGCGCCAGCAGCTTGGGAGGCGGGCTAGTCCTGGAGACCCAGTACTTC.

This clone was seen once. Other nucleotide sequences from this sample produce the same CDR3. V and J are TRBV6-1 and TRBJ2-7, with a tentative D call TRBD1 (8 bases). CDR3 length equals 17 residues. CDR1 is MNHNS, CDR2 SASEGT, per germline. V dropped 0 bases and J dropped 4 bases, with 19 bases sitting between them. CDR3: CASSEAGRQGRAYEQYV. CDR3 nucleotides: TGTGCCAGCAGTGAAGCGGGACGACAGGGGAGGGCATACGAGCAGTACGTC.

V gene TRBV5-4 combines with J gene TRBJ2-2, with a tentative D call TRBD2 (5 bases). Trimming removed 4 bases from V and 6 bases from J, with 19 bases in between. This CDR3 region has 16 residues. Germline loops: CDR1 SGHNT, CDR2 YYREEE (reference sequence). The CDR3 DNA reads as TGTGCCAGCAGCGGTATGAGGGTTGCAGATCCCGGGGAGCTGTTTTTT. Its translation: CASSGMRVADPGELFF. Supplemented by reference TRBV5-4 and TRBJ2-2, the full variable domain reads ETGVTQSPTHLIKTRGQQVTLRCSSQSGHNTVSWYQQALGQGPQFIFQYYREEENGRGNFPPRFSGLQFPNYSSELNVNALELDDSALYLCASSGMRVADPGELFFGEGSRLTVL.